Listed here is a single T cell receptor beta chain. The target antigen is unknown. The junction departs from germline at one end; a sequencing error may be responsible. Treg sorting used a CD4+CD25+CD127-/low gate. Full-length variable regions came from constant-region reverse primers plus semi-nested Nested Universal Primer A PCR. TCRdb reprocessed the 5' RACE reads via MiXCR and lists one record per CDR3 protein. The table has around 9,000 distinct CDR3 sequences, 34% seen once; the top ten hold approximately 5.6%. CDR1 and CDR2 (germline): MNHNS, SASEGT. This CDR3 has 12 amino acids. Findings and caveats of the study: The larger-cohort validation was restricted to a single TCR beta V-J rearrangement rather than whole repertoires. The TCR gene usage of tumor memory CD4+ T cells clustered together with blood and lymph node memory CD4+ cells and with lymph node naive CD4+ cells. Greatest tumor Treg TCR overlap was with tumor naive CD4+ cells.

Sequencing was done on a sample of Tregs sorted from blood. J is TRBJ2-2 and V is TRBV6-1; D gene ambiguous. This TCR came from a female donor with breast cancer. This CDR3 is CASGTNAGELFF. CDR3 DNA sequence: TGTGCCAGCGGTACGAACGCCGGGGAGCTGTTTTTT.